The T cell receptor beta chain described here comes from a study of T-cell reconstitution after alpha-beta-depleted transplantation in children. Regarding the study as a whole: It was surviving recipient T cells and thymic progenitors that gave some patients high TCRbeta diversity at day 60. By one year post-transplant, T-cell counts and diversity largely arose from T cells that were newly produced. As was reported, about two months after transplant, alpha-beta T cells came from several hundred expanded graft clones.

The CDR3 loop spans 14 amino acids. From germline, CDR1 is SGHVS and CDR2 FQNEAQ. The germline V and J ends were trimmed by 5 bases and 7 bases, with 15 bases remaining between them. In this sample, this clonotype turned up a few times. Its specificity is unknown. Using unique molecular identifiers, the investigators prepared the TCRbeta library. From the PCR reads, TCRdb called clonotypes with MiXCR, one entry per CDR3 protein. The sample lists hundreds of thousands of distinct CDR3 sequences, 16% seen once, with roughly two fifths in the top ten. Sample: PBMCs, mostly from graft donor cells, taken 360 days after TCRalphabeta/CD19-depleted stem cell transplant. The V gene is TRBV7-8, the J gene TRBJ1-5; D unclear. This TCR derives from a male patient between 2 and 10 years old who had a stem cell transplant for acute lymphoblastic leukemia, so the T cells may come from the graft donor. The chain's CDR3 is CASSQLQRGQPQHF. Written as DNA, the CDR3 is TGTGCCAGCAGCCAATTACAGCGCGGGCAGCCCCAGCATTTT.